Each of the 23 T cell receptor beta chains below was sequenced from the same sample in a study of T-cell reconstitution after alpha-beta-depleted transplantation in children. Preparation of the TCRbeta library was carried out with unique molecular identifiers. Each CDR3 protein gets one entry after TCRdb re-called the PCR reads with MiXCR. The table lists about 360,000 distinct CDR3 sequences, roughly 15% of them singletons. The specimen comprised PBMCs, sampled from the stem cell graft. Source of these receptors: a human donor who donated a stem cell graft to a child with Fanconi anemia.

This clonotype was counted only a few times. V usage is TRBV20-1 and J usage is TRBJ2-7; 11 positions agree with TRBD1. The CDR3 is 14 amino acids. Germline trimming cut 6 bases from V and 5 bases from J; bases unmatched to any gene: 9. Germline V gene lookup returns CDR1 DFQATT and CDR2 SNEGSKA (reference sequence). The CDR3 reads CSAVGQGAIDEQYF. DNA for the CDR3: TGCAGTGCCGTAGGACAGGGGGCAATCGACGAGCAGTACTTC.

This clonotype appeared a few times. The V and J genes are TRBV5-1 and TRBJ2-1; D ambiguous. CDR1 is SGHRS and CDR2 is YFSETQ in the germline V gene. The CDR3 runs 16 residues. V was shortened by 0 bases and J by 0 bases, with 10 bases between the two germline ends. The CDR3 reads CASSLDPGGSYNEQFF. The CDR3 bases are TGCGCCAGCAGCTTGGATCCGGGTGGCTCCTACAATGAGCAGTTCTTC.

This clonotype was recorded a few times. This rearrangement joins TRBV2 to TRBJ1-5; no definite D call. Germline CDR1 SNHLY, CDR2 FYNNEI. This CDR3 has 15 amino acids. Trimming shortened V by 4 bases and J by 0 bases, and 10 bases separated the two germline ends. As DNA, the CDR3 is TGTGCCAGCAGTGTAGGCGGGTTTAGCAATCAGCCCCAGCATTTT. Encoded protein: CASSVGGFSNQPQHF.

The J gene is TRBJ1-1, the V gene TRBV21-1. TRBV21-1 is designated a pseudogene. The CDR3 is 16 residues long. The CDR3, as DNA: TGTGCCAGCATAGGAAGGAGGGGCTCTCTGAACACTGAAGCTTTCTTT. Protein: CASIGRRGSLNTEAFF.

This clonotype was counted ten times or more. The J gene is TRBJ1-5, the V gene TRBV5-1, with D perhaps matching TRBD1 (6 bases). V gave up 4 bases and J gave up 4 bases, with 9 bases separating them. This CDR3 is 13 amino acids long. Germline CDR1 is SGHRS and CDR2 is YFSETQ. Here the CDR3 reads CASSIDRNQPQHF. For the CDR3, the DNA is TGCGCCAGCAGCATTGACAGGAATCAGCCCCAGCATTTT.

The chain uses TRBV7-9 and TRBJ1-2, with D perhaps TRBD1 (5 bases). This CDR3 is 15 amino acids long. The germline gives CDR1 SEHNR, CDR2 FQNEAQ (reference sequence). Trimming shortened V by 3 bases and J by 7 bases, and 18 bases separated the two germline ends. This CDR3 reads CASSFSRGALGGYTF. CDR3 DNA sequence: TGTGCCAGCAGCTTCAGCCGCGGGGCCCTCGGTGGCTACACCTTC.

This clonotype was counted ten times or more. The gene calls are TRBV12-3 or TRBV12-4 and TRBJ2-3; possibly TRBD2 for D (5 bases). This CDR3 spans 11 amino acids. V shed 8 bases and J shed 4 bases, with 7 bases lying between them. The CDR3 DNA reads TGTGCCAGCGCGAGGGCAGATACGCAGTATTTT. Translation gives CASARADTQYF.

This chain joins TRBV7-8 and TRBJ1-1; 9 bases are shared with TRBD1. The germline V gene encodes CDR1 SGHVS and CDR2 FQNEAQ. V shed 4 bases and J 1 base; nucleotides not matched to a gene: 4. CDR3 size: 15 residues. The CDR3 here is CASSYQDRGNTEAFF. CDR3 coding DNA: TGTGCCAGCAGCTATCAGGACAGGGGGAACACTGAAGCTTTCTTT. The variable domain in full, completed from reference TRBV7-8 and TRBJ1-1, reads GAGVSQSPRYKVAKRGQDVALRCDPISGHVSLFWYQQALGQGPEFLTYFQNEAQLDKSGLPSDRFFAERPEGSVSTLKIQRTQQEDSAVYLCASSYQDRGNTEAFFGQGTRLTVV.

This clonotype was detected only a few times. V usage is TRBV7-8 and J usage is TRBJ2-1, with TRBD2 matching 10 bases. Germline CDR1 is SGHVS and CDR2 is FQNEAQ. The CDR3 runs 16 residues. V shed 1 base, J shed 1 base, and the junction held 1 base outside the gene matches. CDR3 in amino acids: CASSLGTSGSYNEQFF. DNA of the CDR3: TGTGCCAGCAGCTTAGGGACTAGCGGTTCCTACAATGAGCAGTTCTTC. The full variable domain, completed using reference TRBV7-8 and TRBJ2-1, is GAGVSQSPRYKVAKRGQDVALRCDPISGHVSLFWYQQALGQGPEFLTYFQNEAQLDKSGLPSDRFFAERPEGSVSTLKIQRTQQEDSAVYLCASSLGTSGSYNEQFFGPGTRLTVL.

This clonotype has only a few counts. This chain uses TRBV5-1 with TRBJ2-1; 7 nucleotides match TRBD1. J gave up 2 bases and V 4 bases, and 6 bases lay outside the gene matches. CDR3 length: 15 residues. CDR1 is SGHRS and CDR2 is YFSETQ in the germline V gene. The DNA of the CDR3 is TGCGCCAGCAGCCTACGGGGACAGACCTACAATGAGCAGTTCTTC. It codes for CASSLRGQTYNEQFF.

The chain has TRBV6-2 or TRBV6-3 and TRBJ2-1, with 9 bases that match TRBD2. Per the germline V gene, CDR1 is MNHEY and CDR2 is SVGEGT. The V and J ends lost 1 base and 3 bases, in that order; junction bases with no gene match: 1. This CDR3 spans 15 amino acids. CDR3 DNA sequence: TGTGCCAGCAGTTACTGGCGGGGGGGCTACAATGAGCAGTTCTTC. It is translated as CASSYWRGGYNEQFF.

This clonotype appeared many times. The CDR3 region is CASSSRPGIDNEQFF. For the CDR3, the DNA is TGTGCCAGCAGCTCTCGACCGGGAATCGACAATGAGCAGTTCTTC. The chain joins TRBV7-9 to TRBJ2-1, with a possible D match to TRBD2 (5 bases). Germline V gives CDR1 SEHNR, CDR2 FQNEAQ (reference sequence). The CDR3 sequence is 15 residues long. Trimming removed 4 bases at V and 5 bases at J, with 15 bases between.

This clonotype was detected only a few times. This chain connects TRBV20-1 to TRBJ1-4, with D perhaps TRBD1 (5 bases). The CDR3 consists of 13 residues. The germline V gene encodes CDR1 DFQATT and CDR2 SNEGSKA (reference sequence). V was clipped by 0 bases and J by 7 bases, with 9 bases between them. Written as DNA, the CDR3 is TGCAGTGCTAGAGAACAGGCGGGTGAAAAACTGTTTTTT. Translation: CSAREQAGEKLFF.

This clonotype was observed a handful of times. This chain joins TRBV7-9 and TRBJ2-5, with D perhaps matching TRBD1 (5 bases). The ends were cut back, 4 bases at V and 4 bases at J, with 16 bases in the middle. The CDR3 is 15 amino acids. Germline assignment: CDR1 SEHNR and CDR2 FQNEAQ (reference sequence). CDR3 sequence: CASSSSQGERETQYF. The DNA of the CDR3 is TGTGCCAGCAGCTCTTCTCAGGGCGAGAGAGAGACCCAGTACTTC.

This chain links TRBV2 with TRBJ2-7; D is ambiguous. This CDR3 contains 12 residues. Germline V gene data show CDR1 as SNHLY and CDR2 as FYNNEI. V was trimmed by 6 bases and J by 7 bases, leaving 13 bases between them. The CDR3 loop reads CASSPIPREQYV. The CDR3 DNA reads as TGTGCCAGCAGCCCGATCCCGCGGGAGCAGTACGTC.

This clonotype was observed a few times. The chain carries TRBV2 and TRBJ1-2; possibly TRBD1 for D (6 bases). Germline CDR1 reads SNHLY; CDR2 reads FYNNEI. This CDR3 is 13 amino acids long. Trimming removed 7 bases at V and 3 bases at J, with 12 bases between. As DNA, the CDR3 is TGTGCCAGCAAAGCAGGGGTCCACTATGGCTACACCTTC. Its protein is CASKAGVHYGYTF.

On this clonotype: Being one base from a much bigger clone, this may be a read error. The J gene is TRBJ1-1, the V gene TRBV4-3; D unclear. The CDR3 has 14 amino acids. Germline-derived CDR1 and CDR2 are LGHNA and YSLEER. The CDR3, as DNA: TGCGCCCGCAGCCAAGAATTGTTTCAGGAGGAAGCTTTCTTT. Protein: CARSQELFQEEAFF.

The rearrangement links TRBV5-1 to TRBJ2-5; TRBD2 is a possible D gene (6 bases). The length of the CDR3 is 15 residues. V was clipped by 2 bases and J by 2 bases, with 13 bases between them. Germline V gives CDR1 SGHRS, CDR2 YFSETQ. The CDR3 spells CASSLAGTKQETQYF. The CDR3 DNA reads TGCGCCAGCAGCTTAGCGGGCACGAAACAAGAGACCCAGTACTTC.

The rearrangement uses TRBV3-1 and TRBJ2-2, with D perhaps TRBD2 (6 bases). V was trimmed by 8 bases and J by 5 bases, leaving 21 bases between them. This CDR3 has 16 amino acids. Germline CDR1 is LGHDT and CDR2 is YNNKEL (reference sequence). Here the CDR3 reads CASSFLNQGGTGELFF. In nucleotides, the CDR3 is TGTGCCAGCTCCTTCCTGAACCAGGGAGGAACCGGGGAGCTGTTTTTT.

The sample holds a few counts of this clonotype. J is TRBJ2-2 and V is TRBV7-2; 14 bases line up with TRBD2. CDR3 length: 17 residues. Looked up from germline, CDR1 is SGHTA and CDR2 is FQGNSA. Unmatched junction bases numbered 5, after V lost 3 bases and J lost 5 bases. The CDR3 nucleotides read TGTGCCAGCAGCTTGGGACTAGCGGGGGTCTGGACCGGGGAGCTGTTTTTT. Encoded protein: CASSLGLAGVWTGELFF.

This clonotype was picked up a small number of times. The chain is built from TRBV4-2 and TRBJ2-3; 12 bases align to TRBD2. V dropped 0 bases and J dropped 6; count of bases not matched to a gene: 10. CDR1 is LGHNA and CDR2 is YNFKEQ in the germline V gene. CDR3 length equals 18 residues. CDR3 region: CASSQDRASGGAGDTQYF. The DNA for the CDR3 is TGTGCCAGCAGCCAAGATCGGGCTAGCGGGGGGGCGGGTGATACGCAGTATTTT.

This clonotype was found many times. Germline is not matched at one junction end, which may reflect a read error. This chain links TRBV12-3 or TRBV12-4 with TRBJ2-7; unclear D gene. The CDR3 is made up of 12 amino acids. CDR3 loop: CASSLGAYEQYF. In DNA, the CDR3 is TGTGCCAGCAGCTTAGGAGCGTACGAGCAGTACTTC.

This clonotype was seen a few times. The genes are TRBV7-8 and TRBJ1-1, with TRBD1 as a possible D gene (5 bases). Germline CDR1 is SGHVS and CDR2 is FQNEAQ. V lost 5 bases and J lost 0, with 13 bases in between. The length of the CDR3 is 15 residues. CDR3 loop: CASSPRGGMNTEAFF. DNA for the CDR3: TGTGCCAGCAGCCCCCGCGGGGGGATGAACACTGAAGCTTTCTTT. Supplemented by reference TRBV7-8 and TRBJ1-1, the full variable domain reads GAGVSQSPRYKVAKRGQDVALRCDPISGHVSLFWYQQALGQGPEFLTYFQNEAQLDKSGLPSDRFFAERPEGSVSTLKIQRTQQEDSAVYLCASSPRGGMNTEAFFGQGTRLTVV.